This T cell receptor beta chain comes out of a study of CD8+ T cells in alopecia areata. For the study at large: People stayed on tofacitinib for 6 to 18 months, then stopped the drug for 6 months.

CDR3 length equals 13 residues. Germline V gene sequence: CDR1 SQVTM, CDR2 ANQGSEA. The ends were cut back, 7 bases at V and 2 bases at J, with 14 bases in the middle. Whole-study results and caveats: Alphabeta T cells residing in normal skin are also sequenced in scalp samples.

As concerns this clone: As yet, its antigen is unknown.

The treatment denotes: oral pan-JAK inhibitor, 5-10 mg twice daily. cDNA reverse transcribed from extracted RNA served as the sequencing template. Using immunoSEQ multiplex PCR, the repertoire was profiled, and TCRdb retains in-frame clones only, with some absent. The data contain approximately 210,000 clones, under 70% of them seen just once; the ten biggest clones take up around 4.2%. The chain links TRBV29-1 to TRBJ2-5; D might be TRBD1 (6 bases). The clonotype comes from a human donor with alopecia areata. This specimen consisted of CD4+ T cells sorted from blood, obtained at week 4, from a patient treated with tofacitinib. The CDR3 loop reads CSARRQGQETQYF. The CDR3 DNA reads TGCAGCGCCCGCAGGCAGGGGCAAGAGACCCAGTACTTC. The full variable domain, its missing parts supplied by reference TRBV29-1 and TRBJ2-5, is SAVISQKPSRDICQRGTSLTIQCQVDSQVTMMFWYRQQPGQSLTLIATANQGSEATYESGFVIDKFPISRPNLTFSTLTVSNMSPEDSSIYLCSARRQGQETQYFGPGTRLLVL.